Presented here are 21 T cell receptor beta chains from one specimen sequenced in a study of beta chain features in type 1 diabetes. Expressed TCRB transcripts were sequenced, since all the RNA that had been isolated was reverse transcribed. The repertoire was sequenced with immunoSEQ multiplex PCR; TCRdb's copy has only in-frame clones and lacks some. This table has around 300,000 clones, less than 15% appearing once. The specimen was central memory CD4+ T cells from blood. The source of these receptors is a man aged 25-40 years in good health.

This chain joins TRBV6-5 and TRBJ1-1; 7 nucleotides agree with TRBD1. Germline CDR1 and CDR2: MNHEY and SVGAGI. The CDR3 has 14 amino acids. Trimming cost V 6 bases and J 5 bases; bases outside gene matches: 9. CDR3 sequence reads: CASRPHRGETEAFF. The CDR3 coding sequence is TGTGCCAGCAGGCCCCACAGGGGTGAGACTGAAGCTTTCTTT.

V usage is TRBV5-6 and J usage is TRBJ2-1; TRBD1 might be the D (6 bases). Germline assignment: CDR1 SGHDT and CDR2 YYEEEE. Deletions cut 0 bases from V and 6 bases from J, with 10 bases between. The CDR3 extends over 14 amino acids. The CDR3 here is CASSLGLRGNEQFF. For the CDR3, the DNA is TGTGCCAGCAGCTTGGGTCTCAGGGGCAATGAGCAGTTCTTC. The variable domain in full, with the rest retrieved from reference TRBV5-6 and TRBJ2-1, is DAGVTQSPTHLIKTRGQQVTLRCSPKSGHDTVSWYQQALGQGPQFIFQYYEEEERQRGNFPDRFSGHQFPNYSSELNVNALLLGDSALYLCASSLGLRGNEQFFGPGTRLTVL.

Only a few counts were recorded for this clone. V and J are TRBV7-2 and TRBJ2-3; TRBD2 agrees at 11 bases. The CDR3 is 16 amino acids. Germline V gives CDR1 SGHTA, CDR2 FQGNSA. The V gene end was trimmed by 1 base and the J gene end by 4 bases; junction bases not matched to a gene: 4. The CDR3 coding sequence is TGTGCCAGCAGCTTAGACGTTAGCGGGGGGGCAGATACGCAGTATTTT. Translated, it gives CASSLDVSGGADTQYF.

This clone was detected a few times. The rearrangement links TRBV5-1 to TRBJ2-5; D possibly corresponds to TRBD1 (6 bases). V was clipped by 4 bases and J by 1 base, with 14 bases between them. The CDR3 covers 15 residues. Germline loops: CDR1 SGHRS, CDR2 YFSETQ. The CDR3 spells CASSPLLGAQETQYF. The CDR3 DNA reads as TGCGCCAGCAGCCCGTTGTTGGGGGCCCAAGAGACCCAGTACTTC.

The chain joins TRBV29-1 to TRBJ2-2; no definite D call. This CDR3 has 14 residues. Looked up from germline, CDR1 is SQVTM and CDR2 is ANQGSEA. V gave up 4 bases and J gave up 1 base, with 10 bases separating them. In DNA, the CDR3 is TGCAGCGTTGGGCAGACCAAGAACACCGGGGAGCTGTTTTTT. Translated: CSVGQTKNTGELFF.

This clone has only a few counts. The rearrangement joins TRBV19 to TRBJ1-6; D call uncertain. The CDR3 is 14 residues long. V gave up 7 bases and J gave up 5 bases, with 12 bases separating them. Germline V lookup: CDR1 LNHDA, CDR2 SQIVND (reference sequence). The CDR3 region is CASKLWSNNSPLHF. DNA of the CDR3: TGTGCCAGTAAACTATGGAGTAATAATTCACCCCTCCACTTT.

This clone was seen a handful of times. The chain combines TRBV7-2 with TRBJ2-7; the D gene is possibly TRBD1 (6 bases). The V gene's germline CDR1 is SGHTA and CDR2 FQGNSA. V was clipped by 1 base and J by 0 bases, with 10 bases between them. The CDR3 totals 15 residues. This CDR3 is CASSLGGQRSYEQYF. The CDR3 bases are TGTGCCAGCAGCTTAGGAGGACAGCGCTCCTACGAGCAGTACTTC.

The V and J genes are TRBV7-2 and TRBJ1-1; D unresolved. V lost 2 bases, J lost 6 bases, and 10 bases lay in between. CDR1 is SGHTA and CDR2 is FQGNSA in the germline V gene. CDR3 length: 13 amino acids. This CDR3 reads CASSLSREAEAFF. CDR3 nucleotides: TGTGCCAGCAGCTTATCGCGGGAGGCTGAAGCTTTCTTT.

This chain uses TRBV19 with TRBJ1-3; tentative D call: TRBD1 (6 bases). V lost 5 bases and J lost 1, with 12 bases in between. CDR1 LNHDA and CDR2 SQIVND come from the germline V gene (reference sequence). This CDR3 has 15 amino acids. The CDR3 DNA is TGTGCCAGTAGTCCGGGACACCAATCTGGAAACACCATATATTTT. Protein product: CASSPGHQSGNTIYF. The whole variable domain, remainder taken from reference TRBV19 and TRBJ1-3, is DGGITQSPKYLFRKEGQNVTLSCEQNLNHDAMYWYRQDPGQGLRLIYYSQIVNDFQKGDIAEGYSVSREKKESFPLTVTSAQKNPTAFYLCASSPGHQSGNTIYFGEGSWLTVV.

The chain carries TRBV5-6 and TRBJ2-5, with 10 positions matching TRBD2. The CDR3 totals 13 residues. The V gene's germline CDR1 is SGHDT and CDR2 YYEEEE. J was trimmed by 6 bases and V by 7 bases; bases with no gene match: 6. The CDR3 DNA reads TGTGCCAGCGGAAGCGGGGGGGCGAAGACCCAGTACTTC. Encoded protein: CASGSGGAKTQYF.

The table lists this clone with a few counts. This sequence joins TRBV29-1 and TRBJ2-5; TRBD1 matches at 8 bases. CDR1 and CDR2 (germline): SQVTM, ANQGSEA. The CDR3 length is 13 residues. After removal of 6 bases from V and 5 bases from J, the junction contained 8 bases not matched to a gene. This chain's CDR3 is CSVAGGPLETQYF. The DNA for the CDR3 is TGCAGCGTCGCAGGGGGCCCTCTTGAGACCCAGTACTTC.

The chain uses TRBV5-5 and TRBJ1-2; maybe TRBD1 (5 bases). This CDR3 has 16 residues. Trimming shortened V by 3 bases and J by 11 bases, and 26 bases separated the two germline ends. CDR1 is SGHKS, CDR2 YYEKEE, per germline (reference sequence). In nucleotides, the CDR3 is TGTGCCAGCAGCTCTATAAGCCCGGGACCCGACTTTGGTTACACCTTC. Its translation: CASSSISPGPDFGYTF. The complete variable domain, with remaining parts taken from reference TRBV5-5 and TRBJ1-2, reads DAGVTQSPTHLIKTRGQQVTLRCSPISGHKSVSWYQQVLGQGPQFIFQYYEKEERGRGNFPDRFSARQFPNYSSELNVNALLLGDSALYLCASSSISPGPDFGYTFGSGTRLTVV.

The chain links TRBV27 to TRBJ2-7; a possible D gene is TRBD2 (6 bases). The CDR3 totals 14 residues. CDR1 is MNHEY and CDR2 is SMNVEV in the germline V gene (reference sequence). Trimming pared 8 bases from V and 5 bases from J, leaving 19 bases between. The CDR3 sequence is CASQVGGQRNEQYF. CDR3 in DNA: TGTGCCAGCCAGGTGGGGGGTCAGAGGAACGAGCAGTACTTC.

This clone was seen more than once but under ten times. V gene TRBV14 combines with J gene TRBJ1-3; TRBD1 is a possible D gene (5 bases). The CDR3 is 16 residues long. The V end was cut by 4 bases, the J end by 4 bases, with 17 bases between. CDR1 is SGHDN, CDR2 FVKESK, per germline. For the CDR3, the DNA is TGTGCCAGCAGCCCTACGGGACCGCCGGGAGGAAACACCATATATTTT. It codes for CASSPTGPPGGNTIYF.

V gene TRBV18 combines with J gene TRBJ2-2; weak D call: TRBD1 (5 bases). This CDR3 has 14 amino acids. V was trimmed by 3 bases and J by 4 bases, leaving 9 bases between them. Germline values: CDR1 KGHSH, CDR2 LQKENI. CDR3 region: CASSPDQGTGELFF. The CDR3 DNA reads as TGTGCCAGCTCACCTGACCAGGGCACCGGGGAGCTGTTTTTT.

For this clone: The same CDR3 is also encoded by other DNA sequences in this sample. As DNA, the CDR3 is TGTGCCAGCAGCGTAGGTAATAGCGGGGCCCAAGAGACCCAGTACTTC. Amino acids: CASSVGNSGAQETQYF. The chain uses TRBV9 and TRBJ2-5, with 8 bases fitting TRBD2. This CDR3 contains 16 residues. The J segment lost 1 base and the V segment lost 0 bases, leaving 5 bases of the junction unmatched. Germline V gives CDR1 SGDLS, CDR2 YYNGEE.

This clone has just a few counts. The chain joins TRBV7-2 to TRBJ2-3, with 11 bases that match TRBD1. The CDR3 is 15 residues long. V was clipped by 0 bases and J by 4 bases; unmatched bases: 0. The V gene's germline CDR1 is SGHTA and CDR2 FQGNSA. For the CDR3, the DNA is TGTGCCAGCAGCTTAGCGGGACAGGGGGCAGATACGCAGTATTTT. Encoded protein: CASSLAGQGADTQYF. The whole variable domain, filled in from reference TRBV7-2 and TRBJ2-3, reads GAGVSQSPSNKVTEKGKDVELRCDPISGHTALYWYRQSLGQGLEFLIYFQGNSAPDKSGLPSDRFSAERTGGSVSTLTIQRTQQEDSAVYLCASSLAGQGADTQYFGPGTRLTVL.

With regard to this clone: One junction end disagrees with the germline gene, perhaps due to a read error. The chain joins TRBV5-8 to TRBJ2-7; maybe TRBD1 (6 bases). The CDR3 is 17 residues long. Germline CDR1 SGHTS, CDR2 YDEGEE. CDR3 DNA sequence: TGCGCCAGCAGCCCCAGCGTTTCTGGGGGCACTGGGGTCGAGCAGTACTTC. The encoded protein is CASSPSVSGGTGVEQYF.

The DNA for the CDR3 is TGTGCCAGCAGCTTATCCGACAGGGCTAATTCACCCCTCCACTTT. Translated, it gives CASSLSDRANSPLHF. This chain uses TRBV7-6 with TRBJ1-6; 7 positions agree with TRBD1. Germline loops: CDR1 SGHVS, CDR2 FNYEAQ. V dropped 2 bases and J dropped 6; count of bases not matched to a gene: 4. This CDR3 spans 15 amino acids.

The chain carries TRBV20-1 and TRBJ1-2; D gene ambiguous. This CDR3 region has 11 residues. Trimming took off 6 bases at V and 11 bases at J, with 16 bases between the two ends. Germline V gene data show CDR1 as DFQATT and CDR2 as SNEGSKA (reference sequence). The CDR3 sequence is CSAEASRVYTF. The CDR3 nucleotides read TGCAGTGCAGAGGCCTCAAGGGTTTACACCTTC.

The rearrangement uses TRBV4-1 and TRBJ2-6; weak D call: TRBD2 (6 bases). This CDR3 contains 18 residues. The ends were cut back, 2 bases at V and 0 bases at J, with 14 bases in the middle. Germline loops: CDR1 MGHRA, CDR2 YSYEKL. CDR3 amino acids: CASSQISGLASGANVLTF. The CDR3 DNA follows: TGCGCCAGCAGCCAAATCTCGGGACTTGCCTCTGGGGCCAACGTCCTGACTTTC.